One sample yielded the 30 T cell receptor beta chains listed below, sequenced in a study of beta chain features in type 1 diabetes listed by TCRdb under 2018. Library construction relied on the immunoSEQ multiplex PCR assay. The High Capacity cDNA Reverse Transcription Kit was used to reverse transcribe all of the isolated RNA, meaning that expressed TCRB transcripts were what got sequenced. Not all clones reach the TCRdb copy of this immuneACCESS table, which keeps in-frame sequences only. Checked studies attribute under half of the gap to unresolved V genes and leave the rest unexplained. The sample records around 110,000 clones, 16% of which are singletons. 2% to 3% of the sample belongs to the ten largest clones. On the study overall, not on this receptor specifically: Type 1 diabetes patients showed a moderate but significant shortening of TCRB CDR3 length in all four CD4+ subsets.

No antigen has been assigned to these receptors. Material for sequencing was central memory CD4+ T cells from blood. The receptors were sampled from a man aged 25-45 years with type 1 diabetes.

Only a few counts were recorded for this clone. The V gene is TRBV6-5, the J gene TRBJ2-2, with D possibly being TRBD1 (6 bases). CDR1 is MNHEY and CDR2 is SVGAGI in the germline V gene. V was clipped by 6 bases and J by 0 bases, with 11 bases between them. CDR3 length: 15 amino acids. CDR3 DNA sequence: TGTGCCAGCAGCTCCGACAGGACGAACACCGGGGAGCTGTTTTTT. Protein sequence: CASSSDRTNTGELFF.

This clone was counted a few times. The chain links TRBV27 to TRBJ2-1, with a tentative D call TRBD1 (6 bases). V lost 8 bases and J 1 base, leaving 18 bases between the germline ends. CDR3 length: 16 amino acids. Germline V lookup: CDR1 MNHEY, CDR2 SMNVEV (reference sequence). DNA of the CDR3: TGTGCCAGCTCTTCCCTCCAGGGGATATCCTACAATGAGCAGTTCTTC. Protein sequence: CASSSLQGISYNEQFF.

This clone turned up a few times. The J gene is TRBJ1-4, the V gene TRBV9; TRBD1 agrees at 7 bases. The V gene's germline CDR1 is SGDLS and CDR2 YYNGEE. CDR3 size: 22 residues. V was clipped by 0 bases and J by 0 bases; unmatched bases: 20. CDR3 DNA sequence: TGTGCCAGCAGCGTAGCCCCCAATCTGGGGACAGCATTCTTAGCAACTAATGAAAAACTGTTTTTT. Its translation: CASSVAPNLGTAFLATNEKLFF.

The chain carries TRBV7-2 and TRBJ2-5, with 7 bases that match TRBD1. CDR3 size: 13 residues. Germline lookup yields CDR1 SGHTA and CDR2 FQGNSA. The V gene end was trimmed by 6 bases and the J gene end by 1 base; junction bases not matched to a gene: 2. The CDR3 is CASSGQVQETQYF. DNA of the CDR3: TGTGCCAGCAGTGGACAGGTCCAAGAGACCCAGTACTTC.

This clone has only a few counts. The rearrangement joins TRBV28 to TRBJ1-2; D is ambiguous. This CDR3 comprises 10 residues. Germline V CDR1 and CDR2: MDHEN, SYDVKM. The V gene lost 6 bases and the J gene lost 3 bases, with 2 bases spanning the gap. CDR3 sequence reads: CASSYYGYTF. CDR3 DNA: TGTGCCAGCAGCTACTATGGCTACACCTTC.

The CDR3 DNA follows: TGTGCCAGCAGCCAAGTCCGGGCGGGGGAGCTTTACAATGAGCAGTTCTTC. Its translation is CASSQVRAGELYNEQFF. V and J are TRBV14 and TRBJ2-1, with 7 nucleotides matching TRBD2. Losses at the gene ends were 1 base for V and 4 bases for J; bases not matched to a gene: 10. The CDR3 totals 17 residues. Germline V CDR1 and CDR2: SGHDN, FVKESK. Based on the CDR3 plus reference TRBV14 and TRBJ2-1, the full variable domain is EAGVTQFPSHSVIEKGQTVTLRCDPISGHDNLYWYRRVMGKEIKFLLHFVKESKQDESGMPNNRFLAERTGGTYSTLKVQPAELEDSGVYFCASSQVRAGELYNEQFFGPGTRLTVL.

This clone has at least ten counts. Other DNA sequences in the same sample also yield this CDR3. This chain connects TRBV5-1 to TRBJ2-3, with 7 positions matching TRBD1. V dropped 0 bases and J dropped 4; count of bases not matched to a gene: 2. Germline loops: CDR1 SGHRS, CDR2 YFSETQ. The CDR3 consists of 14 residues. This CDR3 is CASSLGQGPDTQYF. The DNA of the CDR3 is TGCGCCAGCAGCTTGGGACAGGGACCAGATACGCAGTATTTT.

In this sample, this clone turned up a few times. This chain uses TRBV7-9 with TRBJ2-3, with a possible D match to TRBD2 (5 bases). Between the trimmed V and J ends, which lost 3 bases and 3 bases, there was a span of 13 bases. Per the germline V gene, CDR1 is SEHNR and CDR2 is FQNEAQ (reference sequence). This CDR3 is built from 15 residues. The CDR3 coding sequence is TGTGCCAGCAGCTTGACGGGGATTGAGACAGATACGCAGTATTTT. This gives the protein CASSLTGIETDTQYF.

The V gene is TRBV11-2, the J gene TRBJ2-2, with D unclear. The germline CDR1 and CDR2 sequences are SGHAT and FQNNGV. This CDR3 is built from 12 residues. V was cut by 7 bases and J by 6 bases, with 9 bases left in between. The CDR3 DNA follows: TGTGCCAGCACCCTACCCCCCGGGGAGCTGTTTTTT. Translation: CASTLPPGELFF.

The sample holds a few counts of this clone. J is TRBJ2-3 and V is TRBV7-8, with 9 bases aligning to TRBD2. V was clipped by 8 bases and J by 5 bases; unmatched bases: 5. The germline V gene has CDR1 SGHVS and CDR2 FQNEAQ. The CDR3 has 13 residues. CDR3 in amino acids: CASRAGGIDTQYF. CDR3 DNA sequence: TGTGCCAGCCGAGCGGGGGGAATAGATACGCAGTATTTT. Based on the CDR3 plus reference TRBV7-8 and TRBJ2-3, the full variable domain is GAGVSQSPRYKVAKRGQDVALRCDPISGHVSLFWYQQALGQGPEFLTYFQNEAQLDKSGLPSDRFFAERPEGSVSTLKIQRTQQEDSAVYLCASRAGGIDTQYFGPGTRLTVL.

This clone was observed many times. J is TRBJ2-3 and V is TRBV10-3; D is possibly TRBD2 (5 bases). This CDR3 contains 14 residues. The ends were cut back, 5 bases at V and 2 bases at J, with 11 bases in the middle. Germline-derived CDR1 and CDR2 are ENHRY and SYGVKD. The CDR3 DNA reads TGTGCCATCAGTACTAGGGAGTCCACAGATACGCAGTATTTT. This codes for CAISTRESTDTQYF.

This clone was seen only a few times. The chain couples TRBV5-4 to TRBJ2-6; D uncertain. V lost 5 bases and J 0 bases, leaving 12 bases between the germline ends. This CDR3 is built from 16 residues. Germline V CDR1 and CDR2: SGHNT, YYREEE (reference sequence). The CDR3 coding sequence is TGTGCCAGCAGTTCAGGTGCCCCCTCTGGGGCCAACGTCCTGACTTTC. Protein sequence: CASSSGAPSGANVLTF.

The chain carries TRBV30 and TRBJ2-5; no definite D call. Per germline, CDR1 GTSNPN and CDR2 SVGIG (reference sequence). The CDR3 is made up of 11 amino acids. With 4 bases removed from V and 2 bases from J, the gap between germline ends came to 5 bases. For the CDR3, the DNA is TGTGCCTGGACATATCAAGAGACCCAGTACTTC. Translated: CAWTYQETQYF.

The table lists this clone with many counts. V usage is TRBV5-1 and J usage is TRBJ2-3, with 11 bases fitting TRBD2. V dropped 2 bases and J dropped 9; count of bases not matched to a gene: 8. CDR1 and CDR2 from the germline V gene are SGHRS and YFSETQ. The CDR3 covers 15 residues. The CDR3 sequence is CASSLQLAGARTQYF. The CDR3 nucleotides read TGCGCCAGCAGCTTACAACTAGCGGGGGCGAGAACGCAGTATTTT.

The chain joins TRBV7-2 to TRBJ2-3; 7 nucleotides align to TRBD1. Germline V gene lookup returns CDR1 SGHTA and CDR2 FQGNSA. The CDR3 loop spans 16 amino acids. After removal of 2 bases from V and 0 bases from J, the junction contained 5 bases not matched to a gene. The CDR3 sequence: CASSLNSGQSTDTQYF. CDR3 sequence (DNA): TGTGCCAGCAGCTTAAATTCGGGACAGAGCACAGATACGCAGTATTTT.

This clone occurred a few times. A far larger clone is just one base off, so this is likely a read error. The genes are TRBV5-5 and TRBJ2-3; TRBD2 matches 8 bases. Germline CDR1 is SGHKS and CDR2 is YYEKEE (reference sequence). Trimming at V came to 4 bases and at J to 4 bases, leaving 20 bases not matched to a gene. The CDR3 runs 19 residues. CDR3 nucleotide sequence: TGTGCCAGCAGCCCTATGACTCGCGGGGGGACCGGGTATCCAGATACGCAGTATTTT. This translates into CASSPMTRGGTGYPDTQYF.

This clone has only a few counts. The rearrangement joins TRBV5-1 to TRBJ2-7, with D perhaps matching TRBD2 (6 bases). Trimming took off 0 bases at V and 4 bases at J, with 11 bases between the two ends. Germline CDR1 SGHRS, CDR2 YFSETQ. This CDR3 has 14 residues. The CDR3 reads CASSLEGTQYEQYF. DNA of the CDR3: TGCGCCAGCAGCTTGGAGGGGACTCAGTACGAGCAGTACTTC.

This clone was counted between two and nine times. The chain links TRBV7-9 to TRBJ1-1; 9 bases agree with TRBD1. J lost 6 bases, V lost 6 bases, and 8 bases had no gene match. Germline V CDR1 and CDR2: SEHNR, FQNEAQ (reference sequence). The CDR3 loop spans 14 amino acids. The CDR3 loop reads CASSSTGGAPEAFF. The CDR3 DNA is TGTGCCAGCAGTTCCACAGGGGGCGCGCCTGAAGCTTTCTTT.

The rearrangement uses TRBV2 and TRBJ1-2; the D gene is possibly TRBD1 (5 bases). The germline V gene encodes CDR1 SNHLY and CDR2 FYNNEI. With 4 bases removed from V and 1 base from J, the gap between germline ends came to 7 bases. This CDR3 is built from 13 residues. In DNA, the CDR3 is TGTGCCAGCAGTGCAGGGATTAACTATGGCTACACCTTC. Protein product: CASSAGINYGYTF.

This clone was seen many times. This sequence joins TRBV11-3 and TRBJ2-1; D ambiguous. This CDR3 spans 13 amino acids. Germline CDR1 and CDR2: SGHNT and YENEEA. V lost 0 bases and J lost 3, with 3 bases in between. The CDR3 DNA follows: TGTGCCAGCAGCTTAGAAGGCTACAATGAGCAGTTCTTC. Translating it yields CASSLEGYNEQFF.

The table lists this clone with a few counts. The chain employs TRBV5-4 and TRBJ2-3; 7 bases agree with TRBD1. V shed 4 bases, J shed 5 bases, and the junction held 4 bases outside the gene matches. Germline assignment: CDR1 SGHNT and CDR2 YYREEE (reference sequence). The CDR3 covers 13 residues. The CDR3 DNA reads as TGTGCCAGCAGCCTGGGACAGCAAGATACGCAGTATTTT. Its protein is CASSLGQQDTQYF.

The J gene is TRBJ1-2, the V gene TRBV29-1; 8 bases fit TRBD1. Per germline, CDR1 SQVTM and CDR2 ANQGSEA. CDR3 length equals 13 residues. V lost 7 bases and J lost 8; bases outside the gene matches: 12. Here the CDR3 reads CSARDRIGFGYTF. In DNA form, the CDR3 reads TGCAGCGCTCGGGACAGGATTGGGTTCGGCTACACCTTC.

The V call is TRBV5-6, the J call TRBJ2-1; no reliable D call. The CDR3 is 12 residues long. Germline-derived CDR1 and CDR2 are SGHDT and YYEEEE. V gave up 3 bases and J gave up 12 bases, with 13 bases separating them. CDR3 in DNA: TGTGCCAGCAGCTCCCGAGGAGTTTTGCAGTTCTTC. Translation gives CASSSRGVLQFF.

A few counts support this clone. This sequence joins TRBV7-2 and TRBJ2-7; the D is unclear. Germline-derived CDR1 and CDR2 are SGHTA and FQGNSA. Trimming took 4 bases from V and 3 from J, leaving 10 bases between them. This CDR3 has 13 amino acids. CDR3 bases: TGTGCCAGCAGCTCCGGACCGAACTACGAGCAGTACTTC. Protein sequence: CASSSGPNYEQYF.

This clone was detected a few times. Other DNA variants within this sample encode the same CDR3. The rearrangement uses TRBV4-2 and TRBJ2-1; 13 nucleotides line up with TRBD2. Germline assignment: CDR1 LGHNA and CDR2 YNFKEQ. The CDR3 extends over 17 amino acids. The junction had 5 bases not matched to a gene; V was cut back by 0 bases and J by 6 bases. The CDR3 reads CASSQDLRTSGGNEQFF. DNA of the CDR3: TGTGCCAGCAGCCAAGATTTAAGGACTAGCGGGGGCAATGAGCAGTTCTTC.

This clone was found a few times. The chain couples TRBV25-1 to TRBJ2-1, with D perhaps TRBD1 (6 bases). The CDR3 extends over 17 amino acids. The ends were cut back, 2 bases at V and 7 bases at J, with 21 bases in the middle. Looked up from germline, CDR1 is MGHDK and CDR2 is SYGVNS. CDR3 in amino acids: CASSEGHSGHRGNEQFF. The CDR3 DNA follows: TGTGCCAGCAGTGAAGGTCACTCGGGACACCGAGGGAATGAGCAGTTCTTC.

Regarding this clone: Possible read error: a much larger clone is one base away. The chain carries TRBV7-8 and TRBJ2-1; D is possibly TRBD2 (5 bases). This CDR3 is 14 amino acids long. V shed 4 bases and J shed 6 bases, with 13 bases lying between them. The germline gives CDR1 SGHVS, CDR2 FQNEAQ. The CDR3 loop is CASSSVRAGNEQFF. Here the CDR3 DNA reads TGTGCCAGCAGCTCGGTGAGGGCCGGCAATGAGCAGTTCTTC. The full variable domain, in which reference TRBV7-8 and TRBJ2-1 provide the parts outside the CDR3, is GAGVSQSPRYKVAKRGQDVALRCDPISGHVSLFWYQQALGQGPEFLTYFQNEAQLDKSGLPSDRFFAERPEGSVSTLKIQRTQQEDSAVYLCASSSVRAGNEQFFGPGTRLTVL.

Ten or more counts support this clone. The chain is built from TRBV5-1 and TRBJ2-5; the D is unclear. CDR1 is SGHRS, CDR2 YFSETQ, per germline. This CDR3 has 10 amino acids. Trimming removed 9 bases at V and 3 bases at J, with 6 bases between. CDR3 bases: TGCGCCACCCAGAAAGAGACCCAGTACTTC. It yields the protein CATQKETQYF. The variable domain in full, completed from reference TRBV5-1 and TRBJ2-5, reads KAGVTQTPRYLIKTRGQQVTLSCSPISGHRSVSWYQQTPGQGLQFLFEYFSETQRNKGNFPGRFSGRQFSNSRSEMNVSTLELGDSALYLCATQKETQYFGPGTRLLVL.

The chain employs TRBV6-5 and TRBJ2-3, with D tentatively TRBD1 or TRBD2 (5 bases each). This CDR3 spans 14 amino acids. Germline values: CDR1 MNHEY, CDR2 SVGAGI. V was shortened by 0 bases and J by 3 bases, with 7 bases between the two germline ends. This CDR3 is CASSYSGETDTQYF. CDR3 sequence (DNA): TGTGCCAGCAGTTACTCGGGGGAGACAGATACGCAGTATTTT.

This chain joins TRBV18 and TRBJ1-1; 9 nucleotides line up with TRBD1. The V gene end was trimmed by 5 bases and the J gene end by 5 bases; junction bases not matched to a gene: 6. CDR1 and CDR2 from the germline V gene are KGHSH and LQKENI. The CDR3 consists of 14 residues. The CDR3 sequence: CASSSDRGETEAFF. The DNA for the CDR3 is TGTGCCAGCTCATCGGACAGGGGAGAGACTGAAGCTTTCTTT.